This T cell receptor (beta chain) was captured in a study of blood T cells in healthy people across ages. Through a sample-barcoded 5' primer and a J-beta primer mix, a second PCR was run for roughly 6 to 11 cycles. TCRdb analysed the 5' RACE reads with MiXCR anew, one entry per CDR3 protein. The sample lists about 1.7 million distinct CDR3 sequences; about 30% were seen once. This CDR3 region has 15 residues. Trimming at V came to 3 bases and at J to 3 bases, leaving 5 bases not matched to a gene. From germline, CDR1 is SGDLS and CDR2 YYNGEE. Sequencing used blood. This clonotype was obtained from a woman aged 25 to 39 in good health. V and J are TRBV9 and TRBJ2-2; TRBD1 matches 7 bases. CDR3 nucleotide sequence: TGTGCCAGCAGCGCTCGGACAGGTTACACCGGGGAGCTGTTTTTT. Its protein product is CASSARTGYTGELFF. The variable domain in full, with the rest retrieved from reference TRBV9 and TRBJ2-2, is DSGVTQTPKHLITATGQRVTLRCSPRSGDLSVYWYQQSLDQGLQFLIQYYNGEERAKGNILERFSAQQFPDLHSELNLSSLELGDSALYFCASSARTGYTGELFFGEGSRLTVL.